These 31 T cell receptor beta chains share one sample of origin, sequenced in a study of blood T cell repertoires in COVID-19. Here immunoSEQ multiplex PCR was the method, and the copy in TCRdb shows in-frame clones only, minus some. The table has 200,000 to 300,000 clones, under 90% seen once. The specimen sequenced was peripheral blood. The receptors here all came from a man aged 55 to 70 with acute or convalescent COVID-19.

V is TRBV6-5 and J is TRBJ1-6; 7 bases align to TRBD1. The CDR3 is 15 amino acids. The germline V gene has CDR1 MNHEY and CDR2 SVGAGI. V dropped 3 bases and J dropped 9; count of bases not matched to a gene: 8. CDR3 in DNA: TGTGCCAGCAGTTATGTCCCGACAGGGCCTTCACCCCTCCACTTT. The encoded protein is CASSYVPTGPSPLHF.

The genes are TRBV25-1 and TRBJ1-6; 8 bases fit TRBD1. Germline V gives CDR1 MGHDK, CDR2 SYGVNS. The V gene end was trimmed by 6 bases and the J gene end by 0 bases; junction bases not matched to a gene: 7. The length of the CDR3 is 17 residues. CDR3 loop: CASSPRQGSSYNSPLHF. The CDR3 DNA follows: TGTGCCAGCAGCCCCCGACAGGGGAGCTCCTATAATTCACCCCTCCACTTT.

This clone was seen only once. The chain couples TRBV18 to TRBJ1-1; D is possibly TRBD1 (5 bases). Trimming left V 5 bases short and J 0 bases short, with 10 bases between. The CDR3 is 14 amino acids. The germline V gene has CDR1 KGHSH and CDR2 LQKENI. CDR3 coding DNA: TGTGCCAGCTCAGGAGGGGACTTGAACACTGAAGCTTTCTTT. This encodes CASSGGDLNTEAFF.

The chain employs TRBV5-6 and TRBJ2-7, with 8 bases lining up with TRBD1. Looked up from germline, CDR1 is SGHDT and CDR2 is YYEEEE. The CDR3 is 13 residues long. J was trimmed by 8 bases and V by 4 bases; bases with no gene match: 8. CDR3 nucleotide sequence: TGTGCCAGCAGCCCTGACAGGGGATTAAAGCAGTACTTC. Translating gives CASSPDRGLKQYF. The full variable domain, in which reference TRBV5-6 and TRBJ2-7 provide the parts outside the CDR3, is DAGVTQSPTHLIKTRGQQVTLRCSPKSGHDTVSWYQQALGQGPQFIFQYYEEEERQRGNFPDRFSGHQFPNYSSELNVNALLLGDSALYLCASSPDRGLKQYFGPGTRLTVT.

The rearrangement uses TRBV7-9 and TRBJ1-4; 10 positions match TRBD1. In germline, CDR1 is SEHNR, CDR2 FQNEAQ (reference sequence). The CDR3 extends over 19 amino acids. The junction had 14 bases not matched to a gene; V was cut back by 1 base and J by 6 bases. The CDR3 DNA follows: TGTGCCAGCAGCTTAGTTAACCGGGGACAGGGGATCCCGGATGAAAAACTGTTTTTT. Translation: CASSLVNRGQGIPDEKLFF.

This chain connects TRBV11-3 to TRBJ2-3, with 12 bases fitting TRBD2. Germline CDR1 and CDR2: SGHNT and YENEEA. The CDR3 contains 14 residues. Unmatched junction bases numbered 1, after V lost 4 bases and J lost 5 bases. The CDR3 DNA reads TGTGCCAGCAGCTCGGGACTAGCGGGAGATACGCAGTATTTT. Residues: CASSSGLAGDTQYF.

This sequence joins TRBV27 and TRBJ2-5, with TRBD1 identical over 9 bases. The CDR3 is 14 amino acids. The V segment lost 6 bases and the J segment 5 bases; nucleotides outside the gene matches: 7. In germline, CDR1 is MNHEY, CDR2 SMNVEV (reference sequence). CDR3 nucleotide sequence: TGTGCCAGCAGCCTGGACAGGGGAACGGAGACCCAGTACTTC. Amino acid sequence: CASSLDRGTETQYF.

The J gene is TRBJ2-1, the V gene TRBV6-5, with 8 bases identical to TRBD2. Germline lookup yields CDR1 MNHEY and CDR2 SVGAGI. The CDR3 spans 16 residues. Trimming at V came to 0 bases and at J to 0 bases, leaving 1 base not matched to a gene. DNA for the CDR3: TGTGCCAGCAGTTACTCAGCGGGGGACTCCTACAATGAGCAGTTCTTC. This codes for CASSYSAGDSYNEQFF.

This sequence joins TRBV7-6 and TRBJ2-7, with TRBD1 matching 7 bases. Germline CDR1 and CDR2: SGHVS and FNYEAQ. V lost 1 base to trimming and J lost 6 bases; unmatched junction nucleotides: 9. The CDR3 covers 15 residues. The CDR3, as DNA: TGTGCCAGCAGCTTAGGGGTCGGGACAGCGATCGAGCAGTACTTC. It codes for CASSLGVGTAIEQYF.

The rearrangement links TRBV6-5 to TRBJ2-7, with TRBD1 matching over 8 bases. CDR1 is MNHEY and CDR2 is SVGAGI in the germline V gene. Trimming cost V 5 bases and J 1 base; bases outside gene matches: 7. The CDR3 covers 15 residues. CDR3 sequence reads: CASSPTGGISYEQYF. As DNA, the CDR3 is TGTGCCAGCAGTCCAACAGGGGGGATATCCTACGAGCAGTACTTC.

The chain couples TRBV27 to TRBJ1-5; TRBD1 aligns across 7 bases. The V segment lost 3 bases and the J segment 5 bases; nucleotides outside the gene matches: 10. Looked up from germline, CDR1 is MNHEY and CDR2 is SMNVEV (reference sequence). The length of the CDR3 is 16 residues. CDR3 amino acids: CASSLWGQRGDQPQHF. CDR3 nucleotides: TGTGCCAGCAGTTTGTGGGGACAGCGGGGGGATCAGCCCCAGCATTTT.

V usage is TRBV7-2 and J usage is TRBJ2-6, with 10 bases matching TRBD2. The CDR3 is 18 amino acids. CDR1 and CDR2 from the germline V gene are SGHTA and FQGNSA. V shed 2 bases and J 0 bases; nucleotides not matched to a gene: 4. The CDR3 protein is CASSLRLAGSSGANVLTF. The CDR3 coding sequence is TGTGCCAGCAGCTTACGACTAGCGGGTAGCTCTGGGGCCAACGTCCTGACTTTC.

This sequence joins TRBV4-1 and TRBJ2-5; 8 positions match TRBD1. After removal of 0 bases from V and 0 bases from J, the junction contained 9 bases not matched to a gene. The CDR3 extends over 18 amino acids. Germline assignment: CDR1 MGHRA and CDR2 YSYEKL. The CDR3 DNA reads TGCGCCAGCAGCCAAGAATATCGGACAGGGACGTACCAAGAGACCCAGTACTTC. Its protein product is CASSQEYRTGTYQETQYF.

The chain recombines TRBV7-9 with TRBJ1-2, with 9 bases aligning to TRBD1. Unmatched junction bases numbered 1, after V lost 3 bases and J lost 2 bases. The CDR3 spans 14 residues. The germline V gene encodes CDR1 SEHNR and CDR2 FQNEAQ (reference sequence). The CDR3: CASSFGTGNYGYTF. The CDR3 DNA is TGTGCCAGCAGCTTTGGGACAGGGAACTATGGCTACACCTTC.

J is TRBJ2-1 and V is TRBV7-6, with 10 bases matching TRBD2. Trimming cost V 2 bases and J 8 bases; bases outside gene matches: 15. Germline values: CDR1 SGHVS, CDR2 FNYEAQ. This CDR3 has 18 amino acids. CDR3 coding DNA: TGTGCCAGCAGCTTACCCGACACCTCTAGCGGGAGTAGGTATGAGCAGTTCTTC. Translating it yields CASSLPDTSSGSRYEQFF.

The genes are TRBV18 and TRBJ1-3; possible D gene TRBD1, 5 bases. The V end lost 0 bases, the J end lost 3 bases, and 12 bases lay between the germline ends. Per germline, CDR1 KGHSH and CDR2 LQKENI. The CDR3 sequence is 16 residues long. The CDR3 DNA follows: TGTGCCAGCTCACCACCTAGGGGAACTGGTGGAAACACCATATATTTT. It translates to CASSPPRGTGGNTIYF.

The chain joins TRBV7-8 to TRBJ1-1; 9 nucleotides align to TRBD1. The V segment lost 1 base and the J segment 4 bases; nucleotides outside the gene matches: 4. Per the germline V gene, CDR1 is SGHVS and CDR2 is FQNEAQ. The CDR3 runs 15 residues. Here the CDR3 DNA reads TGTGCCAGCAGCTTAGAGGCGACAGGGGGCACTGAAGCTTTCTTT. Translating gives CASSLEATGGTEAFF.

V is TRBV19 and J is TRBJ1-5, with 10 bases fitting TRBD1. The CDR3 spans 19 residues. The V and J ends lost 6 bases and 2 bases, in that order; junction bases with no gene match: 16. Germline assignment: CDR1 LNHDA and CDR2 SQIVND (reference sequence). The CDR3 here is CASRNPPGTGARGNQPQHF. In nucleotides, the CDR3 is TGTGCCAGTAGAAACCCCCCGGGGACAGGGGCGCGAGGCAATCAGCCCCAGCATTTT.

The J gene is TRBJ1-4, the V gene TRBV29-1; the match to TRBD1 covers 7 bases. There are 13 residues in the CDR3. The germline V gene encodes CDR1 SQVTM and CDR2 ANQGSEA. J lost 2 bases, V lost 7 bases, and 4 bases had no gene match. The CDR3 region has the DNA TGCAGCGCCTTGACAGGGACTAATGAAAAACTGTTTTTT. Its translation is CSALTGTNEKLFF. The complete variable domain, with remaining parts taken from reference TRBV29-1 and TRBJ1-4, reads SAVISQKPSRDICQRGTSLTIQCQVDSQVTMMFWYRQQPGQSLTLIATANQGSEATYESGFVIDKFPISRPNLTFSTLTVSNMSPEDSSIYLCSALTGTNEKLFFGSGTQLSVL.

This chain links TRBV6-1 with TRBJ1-1, with TRBD1 as a possible D gene (5 bases). This CDR3 has 17 residues. Germline V gene lookup returns CDR1 MNHNS and CDR2 SASEGT. Trimming cost V 3 bases and J 0 bases, with 17 bases left between them. For the CDR3, the DNA is TGTGCCAGCAGTGACCCCGACAGTTTGGCCATGAACACTGAAGCTTTCTTT. Amino acids: CASSDPDSLAMNTEAFF.

This rearrangement joins TRBV28 to TRBJ1-6; 7 nucleotides agree with TRBD1. The trim removed 4 bases at V and 7 bases at J, leaving 7 bases unmatched. CDR1 MDHEN and CDR2 SYDVKM come from the germline V gene. This CDR3 has 15 residues. The CDR3 coding sequence is TGTGCCAGCAGTTCCCTAGGGGGCGCGAATTCACCCCTCCACTTT. It codes for CASSSLGGANSPLHF.

This clone has only one observation. V usage is TRBV7-2 and J usage is TRBJ2-2; TRBD1 matches at 9 bases. The CDR3 has 17 residues. With V trimmed by 6 bases and J by 6 bases, 14 bases remained unmatched. CDR1 is SGHTA and CDR2 is FQGNSA in the germline V gene. The CDR3 loop reads CASSFSWDRALSGELFF. The CDR3 DNA follows: TGTGCCAGCAGTTTTAGTTGGGACAGGGCGTTGTCCGGGGAGCTGTTTTTT.

The rearrangement uses TRBV9 and TRBJ1-4, with D tentatively TRBD1 (6 bases). V lost 3 bases and J 6 bases, leaving 12 bases between the germline ends. CDR1 is SGDLS and CDR2 is YYNGEE in the germline V gene. The CDR3 covers 14 residues. The CDR3 sequence is CASSAGVGYEKLFF. CDR3 sequence (DNA): TGTGCCAGCAGCGCAGGGGTGGGGTATGAAAAACTGTTTTTT.

CDR3 nucleotide sequence: TGTGCCAGCAGTTACTTCATTAGCGGGGGGGCCTATGAGCAGTTCTTC. Amino acids: CASSYFISGGAYEQFF. This chain connects TRBV6-5 to TRBJ2-1; 11 nucleotides agree with TRBD2. In germline, CDR1 is MNHEY, CDR2 SVGAGI. The CDR3 spans 16 residues. With 1 base clipped from V and 8 bases from J, the junction kept 7 bases outside the gene matches.

The rearrangement links TRBV5-1 to TRBJ2-3, with 9 bases aligning to TRBD2. The germline gives CDR1 SGHRS, CDR2 YFSETQ. V was clipped by 0 bases and J by 4 bases; unmatched bases: 3. This CDR3 contains 15 residues. CDR3 coding DNA: TGCGCCAGCAGCTTGGGGCGCGGGGGGGCAGATACGCAGTATTTT. It yields the protein CASSLGRGGADTQYF.

The chain carries TRBV5-6 and TRBJ2-5; D unresolved. Germline-derived CDR1 and CDR2 are SGHDT and YYEEEE. This CDR3 comprises 14 residues. V was trimmed by 0 bases and J by 5 bases, leaving 11 bases between them. CDR3 amino acids: CASSLADRRETQYF. The CDR3 nucleotides are TGTGCCAGCAGCTTGGCCGATCGGCGGGAGACCCAGTACTTC.

The chain couples TRBV10-1 to TRBJ2-3; 8 nucleotides match TRBD2. The length of the CDR3 is 16 residues. Germline trimming cut 3 bases from V and 6 bases from J; bases unmatched to any gene: 11. CDR1 WNHNN and CDR2 SYGVQD come from the germline V gene (reference sequence). Written as DNA, the CDR3 is TGCGCCAGCAGTGACTCGCGGGGGGCGGATAGGGATACGCAGTATTTT. Protein: CASSDSRGADRDTQYF.

V is TRBV5-5 and J is TRBJ2-7, with 8 positions matching TRBD1. This CDR3 is 15 amino acids long. The V segment lost 0 bases and the J segment 7 bases; nucleotides outside the gene matches: 9. Per the germline V gene, CDR1 is SGHKS and CDR2 is YYEKEE (reference sequence). CDR3 protein: CASSLAGAQGVEQYF. Written as DNA, the CDR3 is TGTGCCAGCAGCTTGGCAGGAGCACAGGGGGTAGAGCAGTACTTC.

This chain joins TRBV4-3 and TRBJ2-1; D possibly corresponds to TRBD1 (5 bases). The CDR3 has 13 amino acids. Germline V gives CDR1 LGHNA, CDR2 YSLEER. Trimming left V 3 bases short and J 5 bases short, with 8 bases between. CDR3: CASSHEGDNEQFF. The DNA for the CDR3 is TGCGCCAGCAGCCACGAAGGGGACAATGAGCAGTTCTTC.

The rearrangement joins TRBV7-9 to TRBJ1-4, with unresolved D. V was trimmed by 0 bases and J by 4 bases, leaving 6 bases between them. Germline V gene sequence: CDR1 SEHNR, CDR2 FQNEAQ (reference sequence). This CDR3 spans 14 amino acids. The CDR3 sequence: CASSLAQVNEKLFF. In DNA, the CDR3 is TGTGCCAGCAGCTTAGCCCAGGTTAATGAAAAACTGTTTTTT.

The chain carries TRBV11-2 and TRBJ2-7, with 10 bases fitting TRBD1. The V gene's germline CDR1 is SGHAT and CDR2 FQNNGV. The length of the CDR3 is 17 residues. With V trimmed by 1 base and J by 2 bases, 8 bases remained unmatched. Here the CDR3 DNA reads TGTGCCAGCAGCTTAGCCCCTCCCGGGACAGGGGCCTACGAGCAGTACTTC. Amino acid sequence: CASSLAPPGTGAYEQYF.